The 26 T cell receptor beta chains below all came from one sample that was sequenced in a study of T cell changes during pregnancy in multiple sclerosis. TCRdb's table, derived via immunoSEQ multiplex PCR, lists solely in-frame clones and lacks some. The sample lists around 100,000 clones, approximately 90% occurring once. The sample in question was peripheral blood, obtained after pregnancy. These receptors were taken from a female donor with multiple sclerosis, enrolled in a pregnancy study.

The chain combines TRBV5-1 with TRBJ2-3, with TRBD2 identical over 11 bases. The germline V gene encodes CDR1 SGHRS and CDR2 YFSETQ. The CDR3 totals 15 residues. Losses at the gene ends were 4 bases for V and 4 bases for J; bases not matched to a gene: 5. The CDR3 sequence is CASSLSGRGPDTQYF. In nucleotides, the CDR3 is TGCGCCAGCAGCCTTAGCGGGAGGGGGCCAGATACGCAGTATTTT. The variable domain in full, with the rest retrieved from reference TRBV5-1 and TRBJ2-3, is KAGVTQTPRYLIKTRGQQVTLSCSPISGHRSVSWYQQTPGQGLQFLFEYFSETQRNKGNFPGRFSGRQFSNSRSEMNVSTLELGDSALYLCASSLSGRGPDTQYFGPGTRLTVL.

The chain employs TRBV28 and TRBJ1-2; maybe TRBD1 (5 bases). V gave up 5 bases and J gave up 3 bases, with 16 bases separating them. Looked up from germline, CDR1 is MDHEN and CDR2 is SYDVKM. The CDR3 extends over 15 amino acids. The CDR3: CASSQPDPGDYGYTF. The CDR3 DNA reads TGTGCCAGCAGTCAACCGGACCCGGGGGACTATGGCTACACCTTC.

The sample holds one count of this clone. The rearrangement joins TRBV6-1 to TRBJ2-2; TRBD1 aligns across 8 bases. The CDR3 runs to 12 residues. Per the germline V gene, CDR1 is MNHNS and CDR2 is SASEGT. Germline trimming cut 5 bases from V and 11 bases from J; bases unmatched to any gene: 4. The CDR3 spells CASSSQGAELFF. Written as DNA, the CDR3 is TGTGCCAGCAGTTCCCAGGGGGCAGAGCTGTTTTTT.

The CDR3: CASSPGGGTGELFF. For the CDR3, the DNA is TGTGCCAGCAGCCCAGGGGGTGGGACCGGGGAGCTGTTTTTT. The chain is built from TRBV6-5 and TRBJ2-2; 7 bases match TRBD1. Unmatched junction bases numbered 6, after V lost 6 bases and J lost 5 bases. Germline V gene data show CDR1 as MNHEY and CDR2 as SVGAGI. The CDR3 loop spans 14 amino acids.

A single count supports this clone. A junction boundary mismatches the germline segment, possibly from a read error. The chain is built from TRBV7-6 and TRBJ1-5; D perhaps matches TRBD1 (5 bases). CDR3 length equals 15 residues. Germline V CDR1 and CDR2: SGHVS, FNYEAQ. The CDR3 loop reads CASSLGTPGNQPQHF. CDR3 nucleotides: TGTGCCAGCAGTTTAGGGACCCCAGGGAATCAGCCCCAGCATTTT.

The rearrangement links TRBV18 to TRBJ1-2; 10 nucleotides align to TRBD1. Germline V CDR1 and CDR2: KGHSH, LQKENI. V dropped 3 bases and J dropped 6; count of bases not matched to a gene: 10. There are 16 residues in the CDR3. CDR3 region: CASSPSRDRGSDGYTF. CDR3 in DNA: TGTGCCAGCTCACCTAGCCGGGACAGGGGTTCGGATGGCTACACCTTC.

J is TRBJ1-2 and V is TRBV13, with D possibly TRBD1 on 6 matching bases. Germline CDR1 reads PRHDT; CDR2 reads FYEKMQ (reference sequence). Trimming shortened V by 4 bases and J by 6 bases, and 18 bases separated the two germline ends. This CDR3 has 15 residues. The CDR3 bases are TGTGCCAGCAGCTCAAGGGCCAGGGGAATCAATGGCTACACCTTC. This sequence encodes CASSSRARGINGYTF.

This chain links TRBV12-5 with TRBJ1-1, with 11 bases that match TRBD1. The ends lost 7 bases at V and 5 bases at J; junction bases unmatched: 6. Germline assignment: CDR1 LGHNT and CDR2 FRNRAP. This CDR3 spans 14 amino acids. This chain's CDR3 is CASVPDRGRTEAFF. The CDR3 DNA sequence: TGTGCTAGTGTCCCGGACAGGGGGCGAACTGAAGCTTTCTTT.

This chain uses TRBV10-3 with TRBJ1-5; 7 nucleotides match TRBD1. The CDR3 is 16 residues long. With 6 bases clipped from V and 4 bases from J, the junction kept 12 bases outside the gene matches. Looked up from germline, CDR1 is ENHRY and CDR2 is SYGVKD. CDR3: CAISTTGVGGNQPQHF. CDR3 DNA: TGTGCCATCAGCACTACAGGGGTAGGGGGAAATCAGCCCCAGCATTTT.

CDR3 residues: CAVGGPTDTQYF. Here the CDR3 DNA reads TGTGCCGTAGGAGGACCCACAGATACGCAGTATTTT. The chain links TRBV19 to TRBJ2-3; tentatively, D is TRBD2 (5 bases). The CDR3 length is 12 residues. The germline V gene has CDR1 LNHDA and CDR2 SQIVND (reference sequence). With 11 bases removed from V and 2 bases from J, the gap between germline ends came to 11 bases.

The CDR3, as DNA: TGTGCCAGCAGCTCATGGACAGGGAGGATCGATGGCTACACCTTC. Amino acid sequence: CASSSWTGRIDGYTF. The rearrangement uses TRBV5-8 and TRBJ1-2; 8 bases align to TRBD1. The CDR3 length is 15 residues. Germline CDR1 SGHTS, CDR2 YDEGEE. The V segment lost 3 bases and the J segment 6 bases; nucleotides outside the gene matches: 10.

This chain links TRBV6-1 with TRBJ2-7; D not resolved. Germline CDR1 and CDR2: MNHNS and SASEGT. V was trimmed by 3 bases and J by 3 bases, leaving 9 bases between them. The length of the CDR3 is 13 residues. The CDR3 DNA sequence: TGTGCCAGCAGTGAGTTTAGAAACTACGAGCAGTACTTC. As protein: CASSEFRNYEQYF.

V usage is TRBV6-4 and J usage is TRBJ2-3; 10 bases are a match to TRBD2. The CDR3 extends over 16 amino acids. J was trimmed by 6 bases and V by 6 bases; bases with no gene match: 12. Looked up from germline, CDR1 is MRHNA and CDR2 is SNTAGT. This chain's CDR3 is CASSREASGGVDTQYF. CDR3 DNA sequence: TGTGCCAGCAGCCGAGAGGCTAGCGGGGGTGTCGATACGCAGTATTTT.

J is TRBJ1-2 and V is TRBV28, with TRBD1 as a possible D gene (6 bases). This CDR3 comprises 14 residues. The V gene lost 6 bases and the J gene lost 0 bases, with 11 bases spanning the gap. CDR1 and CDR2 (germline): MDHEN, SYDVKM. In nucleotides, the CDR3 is TGTGCCAGCAGGGGTCCAGGGGCTAACTATGGCTACACCTTC. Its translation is CASRGPGANYGYTF.

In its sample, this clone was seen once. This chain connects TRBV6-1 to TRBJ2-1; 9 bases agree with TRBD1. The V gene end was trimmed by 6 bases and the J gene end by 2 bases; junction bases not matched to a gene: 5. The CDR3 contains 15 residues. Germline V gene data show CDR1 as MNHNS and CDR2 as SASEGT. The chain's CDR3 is CASRDRTGAYNEQFF. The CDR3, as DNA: TGTGCCAGCAGGGACCGGACAGGGGCCTACAATGAGCAGTTCTTC.

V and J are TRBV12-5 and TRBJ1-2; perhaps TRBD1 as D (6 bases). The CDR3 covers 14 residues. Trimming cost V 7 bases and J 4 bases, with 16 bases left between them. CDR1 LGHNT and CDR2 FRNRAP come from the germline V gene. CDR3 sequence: CASVFGGLGYGYTF. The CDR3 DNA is TGTGCTAGTGTATTCGGGGGGCTGGGCTATGGCTACACCTTC.

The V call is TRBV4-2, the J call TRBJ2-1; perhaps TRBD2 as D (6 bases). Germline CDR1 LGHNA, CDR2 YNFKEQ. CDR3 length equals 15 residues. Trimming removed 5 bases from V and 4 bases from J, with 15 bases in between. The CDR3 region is CASSVREPLYNEQFF. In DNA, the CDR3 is TGTGCCAGCAGCGTCCGGGAGCCCCTTTACAATGAGCAGTTCTTC.

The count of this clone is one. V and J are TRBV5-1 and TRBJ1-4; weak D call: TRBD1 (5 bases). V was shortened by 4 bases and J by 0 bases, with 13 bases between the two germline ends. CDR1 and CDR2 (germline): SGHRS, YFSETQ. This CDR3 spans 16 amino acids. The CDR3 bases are TGCGCCAGCAGCCCGGGGACTATTGCAACTAATGAAAAACTGTTTTTT. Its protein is CASSPGTIATNEKLFF.

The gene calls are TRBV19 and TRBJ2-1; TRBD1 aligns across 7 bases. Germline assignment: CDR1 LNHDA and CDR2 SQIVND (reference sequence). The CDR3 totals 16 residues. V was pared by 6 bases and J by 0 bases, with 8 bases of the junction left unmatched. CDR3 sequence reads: CASSTSQGFSYNEQFF. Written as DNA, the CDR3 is TGTGCCAGTAGCACATCACAGGGGTTCTCCTACAATGAGCAGTTCTTC.

In DNA form, the CDR3 reads TGTGCCAGCAGGTTAGGGGGCGCCGGGTATGGCTACACCTTC. This gives the protein CASRLGGAGYGYTF. V and J are TRBV28 and TRBJ1-2; 7 positions agree with TRBD1. The CDR3 loop spans 14 amino acids. V shed 6 bases, J shed 5 bases, and the junction held 9 bases outside the gene matches. The germline gives CDR1 MDHEN, CDR2 SYDVKM.

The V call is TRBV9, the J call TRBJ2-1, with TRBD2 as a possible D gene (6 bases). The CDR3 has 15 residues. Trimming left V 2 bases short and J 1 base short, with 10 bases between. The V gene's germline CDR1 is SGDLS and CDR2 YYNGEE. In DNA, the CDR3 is TGTGCCAGCAGCGTCCAGGCGGGGTCCTACAATGAGCAGTTCTTC. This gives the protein CASSVQAGSYNEQFF.

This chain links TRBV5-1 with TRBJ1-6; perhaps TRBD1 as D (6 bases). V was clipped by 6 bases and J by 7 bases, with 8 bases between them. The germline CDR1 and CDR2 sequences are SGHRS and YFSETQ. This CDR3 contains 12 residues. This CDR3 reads CASNTGNSPLHF. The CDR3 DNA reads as TGCGCCAGCAATACAGGGAATTCACCCCTCCACTTT. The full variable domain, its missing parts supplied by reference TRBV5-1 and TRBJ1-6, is KAGVTQTPRYLIKTRGQQVTLSCSPISGHRSVSWYQQTPGQGLQFLFEYFSETQRNKGNFPGRFSGRQFSNSRSEMNVSTLELGDSALYLCASNTGNSPLHFGNGTRLTVT.

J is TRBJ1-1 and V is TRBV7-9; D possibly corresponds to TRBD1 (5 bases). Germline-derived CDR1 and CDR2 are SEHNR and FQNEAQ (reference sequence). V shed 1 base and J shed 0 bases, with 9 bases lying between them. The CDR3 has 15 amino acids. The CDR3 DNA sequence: TGTGCCAGCAGCTTAGACGTGACAGTGAACACTGAAGCTTTCTTT. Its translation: CASSLDVTVNTEAFF. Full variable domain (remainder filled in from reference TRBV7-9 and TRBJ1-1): DTGVSQNPRHKITKRGQNVTFRCDPISEHNRLYWYRQTLGQGPEFLTYFQNEAQLEKSRLLSDRFSAERPKGSFSTLEIQRTEQGDSAMYLCASSLDVTVNTEAFFGQGTRLTVV.

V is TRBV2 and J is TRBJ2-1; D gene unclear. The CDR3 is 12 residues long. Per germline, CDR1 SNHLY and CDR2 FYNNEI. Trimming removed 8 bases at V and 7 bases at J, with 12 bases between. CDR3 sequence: CASAARYNEQFF. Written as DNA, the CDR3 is TGTGCCAGCGCGGCGCGTTATAATGAGCAGTTCTTC.

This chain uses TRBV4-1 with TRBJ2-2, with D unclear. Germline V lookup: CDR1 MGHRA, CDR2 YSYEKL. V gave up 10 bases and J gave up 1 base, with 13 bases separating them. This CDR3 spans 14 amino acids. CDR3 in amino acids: CAISPTVNTGELFF. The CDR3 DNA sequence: TGCGCCATCTCACCTACAGTGAACACCGGGGAGCTGTTTTTT.

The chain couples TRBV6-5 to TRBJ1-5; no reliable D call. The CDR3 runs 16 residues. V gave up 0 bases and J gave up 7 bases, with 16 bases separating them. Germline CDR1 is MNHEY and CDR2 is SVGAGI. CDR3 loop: CASSYSKTDRSQPQHF. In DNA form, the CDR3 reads TGTGCCAGCAGTTACTCGAAAACCGACCGGAGCCAGCCCCAGCATTTT.